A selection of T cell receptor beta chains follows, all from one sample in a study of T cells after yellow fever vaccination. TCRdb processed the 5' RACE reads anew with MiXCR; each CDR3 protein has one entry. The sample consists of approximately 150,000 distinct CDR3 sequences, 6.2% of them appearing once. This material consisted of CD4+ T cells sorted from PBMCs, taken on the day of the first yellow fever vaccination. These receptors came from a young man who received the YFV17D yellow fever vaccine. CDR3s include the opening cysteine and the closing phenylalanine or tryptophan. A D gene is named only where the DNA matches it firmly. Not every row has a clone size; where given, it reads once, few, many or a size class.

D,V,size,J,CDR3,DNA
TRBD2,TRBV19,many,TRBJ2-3,CASTSHLAGITDTQYF,TGTGCCAGTACAAGCCATCTAGCGGGGATCACAGATACGCAGTATTTT
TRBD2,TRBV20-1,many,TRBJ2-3,CSAGGGTDTQYF,TGCAGTGCTGGGGGGGGCACAGATACGCAGTATTTT
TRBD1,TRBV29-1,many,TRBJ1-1,CSVEWDRVHTEAFF,TGCAGCGTTGAGTGGGACAGGGTCCACACTGAAGCTTTCTTT
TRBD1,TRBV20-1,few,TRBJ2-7,CSAKDPGTGTYEQYF,TGCAGTGCTAAGGACCCCGGGACAGGGACCTACGAGCAGTACTTC
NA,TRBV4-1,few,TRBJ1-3,CASSHSGPISGNTIYF,TGCGCCAGCAGCCACTCGGGACCGATCTCTGGAAACACCATATATTTT
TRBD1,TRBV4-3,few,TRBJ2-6,CASSRYPGQGSGANVLTF,TGCGCCAGCAGCCGATACCCGGGACAGGGCTCTGGGGCCAACGTCCTGACTTTC
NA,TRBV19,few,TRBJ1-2,CASSILGHGYTF,TGTGCCAGTAGTATCTTGGGGCATGGCTACACCTTC
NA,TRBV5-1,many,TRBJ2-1,CASSLASPGNEQFF,TGCGCCAGCAGCTTGGCATCCCCGGGGAATGAGCAGTTCTTC
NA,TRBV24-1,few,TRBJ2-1,CATRNQRPFSGNYNEQFF,TGTGCCACCAGAAATCAACGTCCTTTTAGCGGTAATTACAATGAGCAGTTCTTC
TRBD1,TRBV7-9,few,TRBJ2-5,CASSSGQGFGNQETQYF,TGTGCCAGCAGCTCTGGACAGGGATTTGGGAACCAAGAGACCCAGTACTTC
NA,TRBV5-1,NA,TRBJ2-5,CASSSRTDPGTQYF,TGCGCCAGCAGCTCGCGGACGGACCCCGGCACCCAGTACTTC
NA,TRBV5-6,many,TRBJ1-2,CASGSWGGYTF,TGTGCCAGCGGGTCGTGGGGTGGCTACACCTTC
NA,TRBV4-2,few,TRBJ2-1,CASSQVGVPYNEQFF,TGTGCCAGCAGCCAAGTTGGGGTCCCCTACAATGAGCAGTTCTTC
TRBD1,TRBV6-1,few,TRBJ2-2,CASTIYRGTGELFF,TGTGCCAGCACTATCTACAGGGGAACCGGGGAGCTGTTTTTT
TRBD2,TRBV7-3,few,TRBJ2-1,CASSLTMTSGGGYNEQFF,TGTGCCAGCAGCTTAACGATGACTAGCGGGGGGGGCTACAATGAGCAGTTCTTC
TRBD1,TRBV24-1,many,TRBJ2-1,CATSEPGTGSEQFF,TGTGCCACCAGTGAACCGGGGACAGGGTCTGAGCAGTTCTTC
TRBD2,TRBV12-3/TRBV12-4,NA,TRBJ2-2,CASTAGGRSGELFF,TGTGCCAGCACAGCGGGGGGGCGAAGCGGGGAGCTGTTTTTT
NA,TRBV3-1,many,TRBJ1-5,CASSPDSNQPQHF,TGTGCCAGCAGCCCGGACAGTAATCAGCCCCAGCATTTT
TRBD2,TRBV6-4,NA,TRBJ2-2,CASSRLAGWSSTGELFF,TGTGCCAGCAGTCGCTTAGCGGGGTGGTCTTCAACCGGGGAGCTGTTTTTT
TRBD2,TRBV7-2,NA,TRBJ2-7,CASSPRLAGTYEQYF,TGTGCCAGCAGCCCGAGACTAGCGGGGACCTACGAGCAGTACTTC
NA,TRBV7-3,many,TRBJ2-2,CASSLGSTGELFF,TGTGCCAGCAGCTTAGGGAGTACCGGGGAGCTGTTTTTT
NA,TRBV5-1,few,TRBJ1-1,CASSFDRYTEAFF,TGCGCCAGCAGCTTCGACAGGTACACTGAAGCTTTCTTT